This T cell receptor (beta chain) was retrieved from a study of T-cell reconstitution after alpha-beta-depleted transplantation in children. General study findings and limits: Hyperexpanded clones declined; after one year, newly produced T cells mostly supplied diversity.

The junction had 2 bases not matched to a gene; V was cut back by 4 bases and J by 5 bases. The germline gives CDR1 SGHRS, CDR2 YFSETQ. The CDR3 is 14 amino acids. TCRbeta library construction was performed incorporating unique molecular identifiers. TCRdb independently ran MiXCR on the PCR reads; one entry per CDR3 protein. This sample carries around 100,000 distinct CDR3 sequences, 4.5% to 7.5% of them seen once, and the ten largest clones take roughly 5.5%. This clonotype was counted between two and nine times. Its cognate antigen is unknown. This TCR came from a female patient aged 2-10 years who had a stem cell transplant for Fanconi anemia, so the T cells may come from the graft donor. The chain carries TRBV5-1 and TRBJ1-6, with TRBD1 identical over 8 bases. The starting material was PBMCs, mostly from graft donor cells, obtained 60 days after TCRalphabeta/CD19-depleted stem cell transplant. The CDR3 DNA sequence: TGCGCCAGCAGCCGACAGGGGAATAATTCACCCCTCCACTTT. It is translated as CASSRQGNNSPLHF.